This T cell receptor (beta chain) came from a study of shared clonotypes between healthy human individuals. Study-wide context: For every donor, three CD4 naive, three CD4 memory, two CD8 naive and one CD8 memory plates were used. Regarding the study as a whole: Non-shared clonotypes displayed generation probabilities falling below those of clonotypes present in all four donors.

Only in-frame clones appear in the TCRdb table, and some are missing; sequencing was by immunoSEQ multiplex PCR. This table has fewer than 850,000 clones, 96% appearing once. Points on this clone: Its antigen is not identified.

CDR1 is SGHRS and CDR2 is YFSETQ in the germline V gene. The J segment lost 3 bases and the V segment lost 2 bases, leaving 6 bases of the junction unmatched. This CDR3 region has 16 residues. It was CD45RO-negative cells, positively selected for CCR7, that made up naive CD8 cells, with terminally differentiated effector memory CD45RA+ cells excluded. The J gene is TRBJ2-3, the V gene TRBV5-1; 10 bases align to TRBD2. This receptor was obtained from a man younger than 45 in good health. The sample taken for sequencing was naive CD8+ T cells sorted from blood. The DNA of the CDR3 is TGCGCCAGCAGCTTCAAGCGGGAGGGCCCTACAGATACGCAGTATTTT. This translates into CASSFKREGPTDTQYF.